The 8 T cell receptor beta chains listed next were all sequenced from one sample in a study of T cell clonotyping in hematopoietic cell transplantation. Documented time point: recipient sample about 28 days before transplant, after cytoreduction. Sequenced by immunoSEQ multiplex PCR; TCRdb stores in-frame clones only, minus some. Altogether 20,000 to 25,000 clones are present, roughly nine tenths being singletons, with the ten largest covering 3% to 4.5%. The sample was peripheral blood mononuclear cells, taken before stem cell transplant. These receptors were obtained from a man younger than 35 with biphenotypic leukemia. Some clones in this sample may be carry-over from other donors' samples.

This clone was recorded once. This rearrangement joins TRBV7-9 to TRBJ1-1; TRBD1 is a possible D gene (6 bases). In germline, CDR1 is SEHNR, CDR2 FQNEAQ (reference sequence). Trimming cost V 7 bases and J 11 bases, with 23 bases left between them. The CDR3 sequence is 14 residues long. The CDR3 sequence is CASKPHTGLLTAFF. DNA of the CDR3: TGTGCCAGCAAGCCTCATACAGGGTTACTGACGGCTTTCTTT.

This chain uses TRBV11-3 with TRBJ2-7; no definite D call. CDR1 is SGHNT, CDR2 YENEEA, per germline. The V gene lost 5 bases and the J gene lost 6 bases, with 11 bases spanning the gap. This CDR3 contains 12 residues. CDR3 region: CASSRAMGEQYF. CDR3 DNA: TGTGCCAGCAGCAGGGCCATGGGCGAGCAGTACTTC.

CDR3 loop: CASSQMGLAYEQYF. The CDR3 nucleotides are TGCGCCAGCAGCCAGATGGGACTAGCATACGAGCAGTACTTC. V gene TRBV4-3 combines with J gene TRBJ2-7; 9 bases are shared with TRBD2. Looked up from germline, CDR1 is LGHNA and CDR2 is YSLEER. V was clipped by 3 bases and J by 4 bases; unmatched bases: 4. The CDR3 length is 14 residues.

The chain carries TRBV6-5 and TRBJ2-2; D perhaps matches TRBD2 (5 bases). The length of the CDR3 is 14 residues. The V gene lost 7 bases and the J gene lost 2 bases, with 11 bases spanning the gap. The germline CDR1 and CDR2 sequences are MNHEY and SVGAGI. The CDR3 here is CASKRESNTGELFF. The CDR3 DNA sequence: TGTGCCAGCAAGAGGGAGTCAAACACCGGGGAGCTGTTTTTT.

The V gene is TRBV11-3, the J gene TRBJ2-3; 7 bases are shared with TRBD2. CDR3 length: 12 residues. Germline V gene sequence: CDR1 SGHNT, CDR2 YENEEA. The V gene end was trimmed by 2 bases and the J gene end by 10 bases; junction bases not matched to a gene: 3. Written as DNA, the CDR3 is TGTGCCAGCAGCTTATCTAGCGGAGCGCAGTATTTT. It translates to CASSLSSGAQYF.

The V and J genes are TRBV5-4 and TRBJ2-5, with D perhaps matching TRBD2 (6 bases). The germline CDR1 and CDR2 sequences are SGHNT and YYREEE (reference sequence). The V end was cut by 0 bases, the J end by 5 bases, with 17 bases between. The CDR3 sequence is 16 residues long. DNA of the CDR3: TGTGCCAGCAGCTTGGTAGCGGAGCTGAGAGGGGAGACCCAGTACTTC. It yields the protein CASSLVAELRGETQYF.

This chain connects TRBV13 to TRBJ2-1; 7 bases are shared with TRBD2. CDR3 length: 15 amino acids. Germline CDR1 reads PRHDT; CDR2 reads FYEKMQ (reference sequence). With V trimmed by 4 bases and J by 0 bases, 3 bases remained unmatched. The CDR3: CASSSGGSSYNEQFF. The CDR3 DNA follows: TGTGCCAGCAGCTCCGGGGGGAGCTCCTACAATGAGCAGTTCTTC. Drawing the rest from reference TRBV13 and TRBJ2-1, the complete variable domain is AAGVIQSPRHLIKEKRETATLKCYPIPRHDTVYWYQQGPGQDPQFLISFYEKMQSDKGSIPDRFSAQQFSDYHSELNMSSLELGDSALYFCASSSGGSSYNEQFFGPGTRLTVL.

This chain joins TRBV30 and TRBJ1-2; D remains unclear. Germline CDR1 and CDR2: GTSNPN and SVGIG (reference sequence). V was pared by 2 bases and J by 2 bases, with 3 bases between. CDR3 length equals 11 residues. CDR3 in amino acids: CAWSLNYGYTF. CDR3 coding DNA: TGTGCCTGGAGTCTGAACTATGGCTACACCTTC.